The T cell receptor beta chain described here comes from a study of shared T cell receptors in the human thymus (dated by TCRdb to the early 2020s). For the study in its entirety: The study examined how self-reactive, shared T-cell receptor alpha chains are generated in the human thymus.

Only a few counts were recorded for this clone. Its antigen is still unknown. Base qualities are not provided; no much larger clone lies one nucleotide away. The same CDR3 is also encoded by other DNA sequences in this sample. Its CDR3 holds 13 amino acids, cysteine through phenylalanine. Just the 39-base CDR3 DNA is kept, in frame starting at base 1. From the germline V gene (reference sequence), CDR1 is SGHNT and CDR2 is YYREEE. V and J are truncated by 0 bases and 1 base respectively, leaving an intervening sequence of 5 bases. Library preparation used the immunoSEQ multiplex PCR assay. Held by TCRdb, this immuneACCESS table contains in-frame sequences only and omits some clones. Under half of the omission traces to an unresolved V gene where checked; the cause of the rest is unknown. Here the sample has 540,000 or so clones; more than 75% occur a single time. Of the sample, approximately 0.013% falls within the top ten clones.

This sample was also put to use in a study of human thymus T cells. The second paper further reports: Donors were immunologically healthy infants undergoing open corrective cardiac surgery for congenital heart defects in Finland. The thymus tissue came from surgical resects taken out during corrective cardiac surgery. Biased V and J gene segment usage appeared to be present in both thymic and peripheral blood repertoires. According to the related research, thymic TCR repertoires were highly overlapping among unrelated individuals. The study used 7 to 9 infant thymus samples plus four related peripheral blood samples to characterize TCR alpha and beta repertoires. The cohort included over five male and a couple of female infants, with donor ages spanning 7 to 244 days. Thymocytes were mechanically released from the tissue and were stored as pellets of about 9.5-33 million cells at -70 degrees C. A QIAsymphony instrument was used to extract genomic DNA from the frozen cell pellets. The immunoSEQ multiplex PCR assay was used to amplify the TCRB and TCRAD loci from a standardized quantity of quality-controlled genomic DNA. The V(D)J region was spanned by amplicons of a length sufficient to cover the CDR3 and to identify V and J genes. Through the commercial immunoSEQ service, the amplicons were sequenced on an Illumina platform. Corrections for primer bias and sequencing errors followed previously described methods, while TCRAD and TCRB definitions were based on the IMGT database. immunoSEQ Analyzer 3.0 and VDJTools were used for repertoire analysis, which covered basic statistics, V/J segment usage, diversity estimates, rarefaction and pairwise overlap. Diversity was estimated using the Chao1, ChaoE, Efron-Thisted, Shannon and inverse Simpson indices, and was also estimated on datasets down-sampled to the size of the smallest sample. Repertoire overlap was determined by strict matching of CDR3 nucleotide sequence, V gene and J gene, and Jaccard-based multidimensional scaling clustering was applied. On average, roughly 800,000 unique TCRB clonotypes were obtained from thymus samples, compared with approximately 80,000 from blood samples.

Input material: thymocytes. The source of this sequence is a boy in the first two years of life with a congenital heart defect. Donor details come from another sample of the same person, matched by shared clones. This receptor chain uses TRBV5-4 and TRBJ2-7; 5 matching bases give a weak D call of TRBD1. The CDR3 has the sequence CASSLDRSYEQYF. The DNA sequence is TGTGCCAGCAGCTTGGACAGGTCCTACGAGCAGTACTTC.